Each of the 3 T cell receptor beta chains below was sequenced from the same sample in a study of T cell repertoires in cytomegalovirus infection. TCRdb ran MiXCR on the reads and lists one entry per CDR3 protein. The sample records around 450,000 distinct CDR3 sequences, under 40% being singletons. The source material was PBMCs. The receptors come from a human donor in good health (CMV status not recorded). Some clones in this sample may be carry-over from other donors' samples.

This clonotype was counted between two and nine times. V and J are TRBV20-1 and TRBJ1-5, with 7 bases aligning to TRBD1. V dropped 0 bases and J dropped 2; count of bases not matched to a gene: 13. This CDR3 is 18 amino acids long. Germline V gene lookup returns CDR1 DFQATT and CDR2 SNEGSKA (reference sequence). CDR3 in amino acids: CSARDQVSRGLGNQPQHF. CDR3 DNA: TGCAGTGCTAGAGATCAGGTTTCGAGGGGGCTGGGCAATCAGCCCCAGCATTTT.

The rearrangement joins TRBV4-1 to TRBJ2-3; no firm D call. Germline V CDR1 and CDR2: MGHRA, YSYEKL. The germline V and J ends were trimmed by 0 bases and 0 bases, with 4 bases remaining between them. The length of the CDR3 is 14 residues. The chain's CDR3 is CASSQDSSTDTQYF. The CDR3 coding sequence is TGCGCCAGCAGCCAAGATTCGAGCACAGATACGCAGTATTTT.

The rearrangement uses TRBV6-5 and TRBJ1-2; D is ambiguous. Per germline, CDR1 MNHEY and CDR2 SVGAGI. The ends were cut back, 0 bases at V and 3 bases at J, with 11 bases in the middle. The CDR3 has 15 residues. CDR3 nucleotides: TGTGCCAGCAGTTACTCCGGAGAGGCGGACTATGGCTACACCTTC. Encoded protein: CASSYSGEADYGYTF.